What follows describes a single TCR beta chain. Its recognized antigen is unknown. Within one base of it there is no much larger clone, and no base qualities were kept. The cohort comprised 550 to 700 healthy bone marrow donors. At the time of sampling, all cohort members were nominally healthy, though unrecorded immune exposures were likely present. The donor tested CMV seronegative and was one of the 352 seronegative cohort members. Each donor provided a peripheral blood sample, and peripheral blood mononuclear cells were used for TCR beta sequencing. Genomic DNA was extracted from the blood cell samples with the Qiagen DNeasy Blood Extraction Kit. The sample is drawn from a study of cytomegalovirus exposure and HLA in healthy donors (dated by TCRdb to between 2016 and 2019). Study-level background: An earlier analysis of more than 550 of the donors reported 276 Gb of sequence data and 95 million to 130 million unique TCR beta sequences obtained from roughly 170 million T cells. Among 350 to 400 genotyped donors of the cohort, an average of around 240,000 unique TCR beta nucleotide sequences were sequenced per donor, roughly 18% of them non-productive. The study used immunosequencing to profile the T cell repertoires of some 600 subjects and linked those repertoires to cytomegalovirus serostatus. A separate validation cohort of roughly 130 different subjects was used in addition to the roughly 670-subject first cohort. An earlier analysis of several hundred of the donors applied high-throughput TCR beta sequencing to assess whether each TCR beta V gene segment acted as functional or pseudogenic. A later analysis re-analyzed previously published TCR beta repertoires from 650 to 800 donors and added high-resolution HLA genotyping to study TCR occurrence patterns. An early release that covered roughly 600 HLA-typed donors contained about 300 gigabases of sequencing data and 70 million to 100 million unique TCR sequences. Every discovery cohort repertoire had been produced on one sequencing platform. To predict cytomegalovirus infection status, the study brought together high-throughput TCR immunosequencing, statistical association of individual TCRs with disease status, and machine learning. A later genetic analysis used genome-wide SNP genotypes for about 60% of the 666 donors, treating that subset as a discovery cohort. Donor age, sex, ethnicity and CMV serostatus were collected together with the repertoire data. Of the approximately 400 genotyped donors, about 80% fell in the genetic ancestry cluster associated with self-reported Caucasian donors. Rather than drawing on any new phenotypic data, the later analysis identified candidate immune exposures from TCR beta sequences and the way those sequences occurred across donors. The number of donors typed differed by locus, with roughly 629-640 for A, B, C, DRB1 and DQB1, around 500 for DQA1, nearly 610 for DPA1, and 450 to 480 for DPB1. Class I and class II HLA loci were covered by the typing at four-digit resolution. The study aimed to test whether signatures of past pathogen exposure could be identified by cataloging public T cell receptors. Because of strong linkage in the cohort, five DR-DQ haplotypes were treated as single units for association and clustering. Overall study results and their limits: The study gave a list of about 170 TCR beta chains associated with cytomegalovirus. An association between a missense DCLRE1C variant and V-gene and J-gene trimming of TCR beta chains was found in a later genetic analysis and replicated in an independent cohort. A cluster of highly shared sequence variants was judged likely to represent a technical artifact of the sequencing pipeline. Because the 87-base-pair reads could not distinguish some IMGT-functional V segments, including TRBV6-2 and TRBV6-3, those segments were excluded. In a later analysis, TCR association rates were found to vary across HLA loci, with the most associated TCRs seen for DRB1 alleles and the fewest for HLA-C alleles. Because some donors lacked HLA typing at each locus, the association tests relied only on the typed subset. Immune exposure information for the cohort was limited to CMV serostatus. At a false discovery rate of 0.05, a later analysis linked around 17,000 TCR beta sequences to specific HLA alleles. It was suggested by the authors that the approach could potentially be generalized to other disease states and immunological phenotypes. Cytomegalovirus status was reported to be diagnosed by the classifier with high specificity and sensitivity in both the original and validation cohorts. According to a later analysis, most CMV-associated TCR beta chains appeared to be HLA-restricted, and the HLA associations seemed to be driven largely by CMV exposure. When HLA alleles, especially DR and DQ, strongly co-occurred, attributing TCR associations to individual alleles was difficult. Compared with equally common non-associated chains, HLA-associated TCR beta chains in a later analysis were more clonally expanded and had lower generation probabilities. A few of the identified cytomegalovirus-associated TCR beta chains were confirmed in vitro to be specific for cytomegalovirus antigens. While some public TCRs were present in many individuals, most TCR sequences turned up only very rarely across donors. Only TCR beta chains were sequenced in this cohort, and the absence of alpha or paired-chain data limited detectable features. In an earlier analysis of about 600 of the donors, most TCR beta V segments appeared in productive rearrangements about 87% or about 30% of the time, broadly matching IMGT annotations. A later genetic analysis reported fewer N-insertions in productive TCRs among donors in an Asian-associated ancestry cluster than the roughly 620-donor mean. Presence/absence analyses assumed roughly uniform sequencing depth across donors, an assumption that may not hold. About 17 rarely observed V segments, including chromosome 9 orphons, were excluded from the earlier analysis of several hundred of the donors because counts were too low. Correlated functional status among segregating V segments might reflect linkage disequilibrium, but an unknown experimental factor could not be ruled out. A further reported finding was that TCR beta sequences accurately predicted the HLA-A and HLA-B alleles for most subjects in the first cohort. In a later analysis, several top co-occurrence clusters were reported to appear linked to parvovirus B19, influenza, CMV and Epstein-Barr virus.

The junction shows trimming of 0 bases on V and 4 bases on J, and the gene matches do not reach 4 bases of it. From its cysteine to its phenylalanine, the CDR3 spans 16 amino acids. Just the 48-base CDR3 DNA is kept, in frame starting at base 1. CDR1 MGHRA and CDR2 YSYEKL are derived from the germline V gene. Libraries were constructed by the immunoSEQ multiplex PCR assay. The multiplex PCR relied on a mix of 60 forward primers for TCR Vbeta segments and 13 reverse primers for TCR Jbeta segments. The CDR3 region of rearranged TCR beta genes was amplified from genomic DNA with a multiplex PCR assay. Amplified TCR beta libraries were sequenced as 87-base-pair reads on the Illumina HiSeq System. On the study's bioinformatics: In a later analysis, 80 million or so unique TCR beta chains were counted across the roughly 610 repertoires, and around 10 million of these chains were shared by at least two donors. To remove PCR and sequencing errors, raw reads were error-corrected and collapsed into unique sequences using a nearest-neighbor algorithm that merged closely related sequences. Alignment of CDR3 sequences to IMGT reference sequences was used to assign V, D and J gene segments. For a sequence to be retained, a match of at least six nucleotides to both a V gene segment and a J gene segment was required. A rearrangement was called productive if the CDR3 had no stop codons and remained in frame with V and J, and every other rearrangement was called non-productive. CDR3 was defined by IMGT convention, running from the second conserved V-encoded cysteine to the conserved J-encoded phenylalanine. The earlier analysis of about 530 of the donors excluded any sequence lacking an unambiguous match to a single V gene segment. An earlier analysis of 500 to 600 of the donors classified V segments as functional when productive rearrangements were above 56.7% and as segregating when the standard deviation between donors was above 5%. A statistical classification framework was built to diagnose cytomegalovirus status from the catalog of TCR beta chain sequences. A later analysis assigned V and J genes by comparing TCR nucleotide sequences with IMGT/GENE-DB human TR gene sequences. A later analysis assigned CDR3 sequences and most-parsimonious VDJ recombination scenarios with the TCRdist pipeline. A later analysis defined each TCR beta chain by its CDR3 amino acid sequence plus V-gene family, and excluded reads lacking a unique V-gene family. In a later analysis, 550 to 650 highly shared, low-generation-probability nucleotide sequences were removed to address suspected cross-contamination and a sequencing artifact. In a later analysis, a clonal expansion index for each public chain was calculated from normalized within-repertoire ranks of inferred template counts. In a later analysis, generation probabilities were computed with a VDJ recombination model fitted to out-of-frame rearrangements, and the resulting probabilities were checked against IGoR. In a later analysis, hypergeometric tests were used to score TCR-TCR, TCR-HLA and TCR-CMV co-occurrence, with a repertoire-size bias correction applied to TCR pairs. False discovery rates were estimated in a later analysis by permuting HLA or CMV assignments 20 times. In a later analysis, co-occurring TCRs were grouped using DBSCAN, and TCRdist sequence similarity was added for clustering within HLA-allele-positive subsets. Repertoires with fewer than 30,000 or more than 120,000 public chains, plus five repertoires with anomalous nucleotide sharing, were excluded from co-occurrence clustering. In TCRdb, the immuneACCESS table is reduced to in-frame sequences with V and J assigned. These tables do not hold every clone; where another copy was compared, an unresolved V gene accounts for under half, and the others remain unexplained. That table gives V, J and clone size, and the DNA gave D and trimming. Within this sample are about 190,000 clones, with 75% to 85% of them counted one time only. 0.6% to 0.7% of the sample is held by the ten biggest clonotypes.

Sequenced: PBMCs. Recombination linked TRBV4-1 to TRBJ1-5; 9 central nucleotides agree with TRBD1. The TCR originated in a boy aged 5-17 years in good health and CMV-seronegative. The CDR3 protein: CASSQEGQGRNQPQHF. The DNA sequence follows: TGCGCCAGCAGCCAAGAAGGACAGGGGCGAAATCAGCCCCAGCATTTT.